This TCR beta chain stems from a study of shared clonotypes between healthy human individuals. Study conclusions and caveats: Clonotype sharing among donors was thought likely to change with sequencing depth.

Sequencing was at deep level. A 200 ng quantity of DNA, some 30,000 T cell genomes, went into the sorted-subset replicate PCRs. Per the original methods: There were no quality scores in the junction-only immunoSEQ sequences, so filtering differed. Sequencing used immunoSEQ multiplex PCR; TCRdb keeps in-frame clones, though not all of them. V, J and clone size reflect that table, while D and trimming were determined from the DNA. The sample has roughly 660,000 clones; about 92% are singletons. Remarks on this clone: Its antigen is still unknown.

The CDR3 loop spans 18 amino acids. Trimming removed 4 bases from V and 2 bases from J; junction bases left unmatched: 4. Germline V CDR1 and CDR2: SGHVS, FNYEAQ. Specimen: memory CD8+ T cells from PBMCs. The subset denotes: CD45RO+ cells pooled with CCR7-negative TemRA cells. The chain combines TRBV7-6 with TRBJ2-6, with 14 nucleotides matching TRBD2. This sequence was found in a man between 18 and 35 years old in good health. Some clones in this sample may be carry-over from other donors' samples. The CDR3 spells CASSWTSGGSTGANVLTF. In DNA form, the CDR3 reads TGTGCCAGCAGCTGGACTAGCGGGGGGTCGACTGGGGCCAACGTCCTGACTTTC.